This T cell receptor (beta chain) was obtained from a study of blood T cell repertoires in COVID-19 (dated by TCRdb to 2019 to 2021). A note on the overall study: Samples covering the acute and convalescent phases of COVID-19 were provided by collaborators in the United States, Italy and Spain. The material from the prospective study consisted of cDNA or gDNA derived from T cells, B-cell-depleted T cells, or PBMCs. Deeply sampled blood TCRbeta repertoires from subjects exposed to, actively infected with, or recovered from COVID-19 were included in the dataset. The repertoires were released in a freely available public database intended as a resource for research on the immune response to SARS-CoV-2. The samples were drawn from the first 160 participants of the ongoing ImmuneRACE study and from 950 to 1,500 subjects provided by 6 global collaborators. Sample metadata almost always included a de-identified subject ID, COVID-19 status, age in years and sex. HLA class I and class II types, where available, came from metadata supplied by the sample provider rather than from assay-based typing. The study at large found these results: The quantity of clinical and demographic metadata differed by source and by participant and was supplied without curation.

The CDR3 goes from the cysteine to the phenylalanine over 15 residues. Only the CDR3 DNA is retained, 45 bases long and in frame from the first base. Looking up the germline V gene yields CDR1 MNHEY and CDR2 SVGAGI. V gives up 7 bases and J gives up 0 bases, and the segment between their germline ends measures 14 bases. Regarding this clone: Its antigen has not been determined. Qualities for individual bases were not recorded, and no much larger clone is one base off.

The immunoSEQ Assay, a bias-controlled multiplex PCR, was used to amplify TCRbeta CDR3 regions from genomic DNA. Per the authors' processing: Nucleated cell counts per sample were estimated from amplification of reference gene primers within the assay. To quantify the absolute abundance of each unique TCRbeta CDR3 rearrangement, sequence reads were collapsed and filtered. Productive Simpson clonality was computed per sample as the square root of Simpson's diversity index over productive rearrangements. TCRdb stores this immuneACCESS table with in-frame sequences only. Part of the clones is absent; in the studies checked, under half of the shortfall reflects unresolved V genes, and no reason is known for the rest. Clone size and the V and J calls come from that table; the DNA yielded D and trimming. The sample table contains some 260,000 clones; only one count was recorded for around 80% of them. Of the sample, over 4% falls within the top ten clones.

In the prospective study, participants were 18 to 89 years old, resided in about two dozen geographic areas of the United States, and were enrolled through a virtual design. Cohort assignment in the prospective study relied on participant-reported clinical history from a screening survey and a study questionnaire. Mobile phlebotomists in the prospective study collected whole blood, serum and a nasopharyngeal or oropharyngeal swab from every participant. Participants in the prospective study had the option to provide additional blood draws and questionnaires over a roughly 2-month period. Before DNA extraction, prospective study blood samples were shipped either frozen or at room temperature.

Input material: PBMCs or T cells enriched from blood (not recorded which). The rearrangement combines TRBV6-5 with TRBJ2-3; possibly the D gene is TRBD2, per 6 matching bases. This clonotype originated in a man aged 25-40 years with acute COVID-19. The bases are TGTGCCAGCAAAAGGACGGAGGGGAGCACAGATACGCAGTATTTT. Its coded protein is CASKRTEGSTDTQYF.